A single sample gave rise to the 14 T cell receptor beta chains below, sequenced in a study of response to subunit inactivated influenza vaccine. Each CDR3 protein is one row after TCRdb ran MiXCR on the RT-PCR reads. The sample consists of about half a million distinct CDR3 sequences, 9.5% to 13% of them appearing once. Sequencing used PBMCs from blood, obtained 40 to 50 days after vaccination. The source of these receptors is a man aged 50-59 years who received an inactivated influenza vaccine.

This clonotype appeared many times. The chain recombines TRBV14 with TRBJ2-7; D unresolved. The V end lost 1 base, the J end lost 2 bases, and 3 bases lay between the germline ends. The V gene's germline CDR1 is SGHDN and CDR2 FVKESK. The CDR3 consists of 12 residues. CDR3 in amino acids: CASSQVPYEQYF. The CDR3 nucleotides read TGTGCCAGCAGCCAAGTACCCTACGAGCAGTACTTC.

This clonotype was observed many times. The chain recombines TRBV15 with TRBJ1-4; D may be TRBD1 (5 bases). CDR1 and CDR2 (germline): LNHNV, YYDKDF (reference sequence). Trimming removed 0 bases at V and 5 bases at J, with 16 bases between. The CDR3 has 17 amino acids. The CDR3 DNA sequence: TGTGCCACCAGCAGAGAGGGGCCTATTCGGGGGAATGAAAAACTGTTTTTT. Its translation: CATSREGPIRGNEKLFF.

This clonotype came up many times. This chain uses TRBV25-1 with TRBJ2-7; D remains ambiguous. Germline V CDR1 and CDR2: MGHDK, SYGVNS. The CDR3 is made up of 13 amino acids. Between the trimmed V and J ends, which lost 3 bases and 1 base, there was a span of 7 bases. The chain's CDR3 is CASSEVGSYEQYF. The CDR3 DNA is TGTGCCAGCAGTGAGGTTGGTTCCTACGAGCAGTACTTC.

The V gene is TRBV7-3, the J gene TRBJ2-5; the D is unclear. V dropped 1 base and J dropped 5 bases, with 14 bases sitting between them. The germline V gene encodes CDR1 SGHTA and CDR2 FQGTGA. CDR3 length: 15 residues. The CDR3 is CASSLNGGEFETQYF. Written as DNA, the CDR3 is TGTGCCAGCAGCTTAAATGGTGGGGAATTCGAGACCCAGTACTTC.

This sequence joins TRBV6-5 and TRBJ2-5; 10 bases align to TRBD2. The CDR3 runs to 17 residues. The V and J ends lost 1 base and 5 bases, in that order; junction bases with no gene match: 10. Germline CDR1 and CDR2: MNHEY and SVGAGI. CDR3 sequence reads: CASSYWNIAGGLETQYF. The CDR3 coding sequence is TGTGCCAGCAGTTACTGGAACATAGCGGGGGGCCTGGAGACCCAGTACTTC.

This clonotype was observed a handful of times. The chain carries TRBV7-9 and TRBJ2-1, with 8 bases aligning to TRBD1. The CDR3 sequence is 15 residues long. The trim removed 4 bases at V and 5 bases at J, leaving 7 bases unmatched. CDR1 is SEHNR and CDR2 is FQNEAQ in the germline V gene (reference sequence). The CDR3 bases are TGTGCCAGCAGCTCGGACAGGGTCTTCAACAATGAGCAGTTCTTC. Translation gives CASSSDRVFNNEQFF.

This clonotype was detected a few times. V is TRBV11-2 and J is TRBJ2-5; 7 nucleotides match TRBD1. Germline lookup yields CDR1 SGHAT and CDR2 FQNNGV. The CDR3 has 14 amino acids. J lost 6 bases, V lost 5 bases, and 9 bases had no gene match. CDR3 coding DNA: TGTGCCAGCAGCCACATACAGGGGAAAAAGACCCAGTACTTC. The encoded protein is CASSHIQGKKTQYF.

The V call is TRBV25-1, the J call TRBJ2-3; no reliable D call. Germline V lookup: CDR1 MGHDK, CDR2 SYGVNS. Trimming took off 2 bases at V and 0 bases at J, with 12 bases between the two ends. CDR3 length: 16 residues. The CDR3 reads CASSEQTDSSTDTQYF. CDR3 sequence (DNA): TGTGCCAGCAGTGAACAAACGGATTCTAGCACAGATACGCAGTATTTT.

This clonotype turned up a few times. The chain carries TRBV28 and TRBJ2-7, with a tentative D call TRBD2 (5 bases). Trimming shortened V by 6 bases and J by 3 bases, and 18 bases separated the two germline ends. The CDR3 has 15 amino acids. In germline, CDR1 is MDHEN, CDR2 SYDVKM. This CDR3 is CASSRTLGRDYEQYF. CDR3 DNA: TGTGCCAGCAGCCGTACTCTCGGACGGGACTACGAGCAGTACTTC.

This clonotype has a handful of counts. V is TRBV5-1 and J is TRBJ2-7, with a possible D match to TRBD2 (5 bases). The CDR3 sequence is 16 residues long. V lost 0 bases to trimming and J lost 2 bases, with 15 bases between them. Germline V gene lookup returns CDR1 SGHRS and CDR2 YFSETQ. The CDR3 loop is CASSLAGNLLTYEQYF. As DNA, the CDR3 is TGCGCCAGCAGCTTGGCCGGGAACCTTCTCACCTACGAGCAGTACTTC.

This clonotype was observed a few times. The V and J genes are TRBV5-5 and TRBJ2-1, with TRBD2 matching 15 bases. J was trimmed by 9 bases and V by 4 bases; bases with no gene match: 5. CDR1 is SGHKS and CDR2 is YYEKEE in the germline V gene (reference sequence). This CDR3 spans 15 amino acids. In DNA, the CDR3 is TGTGCCAGCAGCCGGACTAGCGGGGGGGCTAGTGAGCAGTTCTTC. It translates to CASSRTSGGASEQFF.

The chain employs TRBV6-2 or TRBV6-3 and TRBJ2-3, with D possibly matching TRBD1 (6 bases). Trimming removed 6 bases from V and 0 bases from J, with 16 bases in between. Germline loops: CDR1 MNHEY, CDR2 SVGEGT. The CDR3 is 16 amino acids. The CDR3: CASRTQGISSTDTQYF. CDR3 coding DNA: TGTGCCAGCAGGACACAGGGAATTTCTAGCACAGATACGCAGTATTTT.

This clonotype came up many times. The genes are TRBV15 and TRBJ2-2; D gene ambiguous. The CDR3 is 15 residues long. Trimming took 0 bases from V and 4 from J, leaving 9 bases between them. From germline, CDR1 is LNHNV and CDR2 YYDKDF (reference sequence). The CDR3 loop reads CATSRDLTGTGELFF. In DNA, the CDR3 is TGTGCCACCAGCAGAGATCTTACGGGCACCGGGGAGCTGTTTTTT. Combining the CDR3 with reference TRBV15 and TRBJ2-2 gives the whole variable domain DAMVIQNPRYQVTQFGKPVTLSCSQTLNHNVMYWYQQKSSQAPKLLFHYYDKDFNNEADTPDNFQSRRPNTSFCFLDIRSPGLGDTAMYLCATSRDLTGTGELFFGEGSRLTVL.

This clonotype occurred a few times. The chain couples TRBV4-3 to TRBJ2-7, with 7 bases that match TRBD1. Germline trimming cut 0 bases from V and 5 bases from J; bases unmatched to any gene: 10. The CDR3 is 16 residues long. CDR1 and CDR2 from the germline V gene are LGHNA and YSLEER. The CDR3 coding sequence is TGCGCCAGCAGCCAAGATAGGCGACAGGGTCACCACGAGCAGTACTTC. Translation: CASSQDRRQGHHEQYF.